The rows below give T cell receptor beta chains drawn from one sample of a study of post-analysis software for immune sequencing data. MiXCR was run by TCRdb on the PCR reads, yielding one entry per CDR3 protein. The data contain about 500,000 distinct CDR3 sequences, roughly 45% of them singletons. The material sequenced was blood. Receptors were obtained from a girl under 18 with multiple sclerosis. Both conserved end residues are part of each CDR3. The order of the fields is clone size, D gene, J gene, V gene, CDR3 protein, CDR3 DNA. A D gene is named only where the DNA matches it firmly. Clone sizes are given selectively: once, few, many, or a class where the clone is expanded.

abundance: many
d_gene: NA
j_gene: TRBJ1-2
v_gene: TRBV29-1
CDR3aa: CSVEDPFAGYTF
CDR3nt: TGCAGCGTTGAAGATCCTTTTGCGGGCTACACCTTC

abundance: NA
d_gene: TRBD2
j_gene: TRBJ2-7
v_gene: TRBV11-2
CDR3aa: CASSSPSLRSGSHEQYF
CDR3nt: TGTGCCAGCAGCTCTCCGTCTCTTCGTAGCGGGAGCCACGAGCAGTACTTC

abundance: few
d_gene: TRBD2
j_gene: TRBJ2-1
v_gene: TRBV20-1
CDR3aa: CSARLTGTSGYNEQFF
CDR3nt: TGCAGTGCTAGACTCACCGGGACTAGCGGGTACAATGAGCAGTTCTTC

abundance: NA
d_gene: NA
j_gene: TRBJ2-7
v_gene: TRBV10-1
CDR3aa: CASSEALGLLYEQYF
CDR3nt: TGCGCCAGCAGTGAAGCCCTGGGACTGCTCTACGAGCAGTACTTC

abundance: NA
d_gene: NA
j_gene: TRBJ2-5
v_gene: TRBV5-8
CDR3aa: CASSGEEQYF
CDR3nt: TGTGCCAGCAGCGGCGAGGAGCAGTACTTC

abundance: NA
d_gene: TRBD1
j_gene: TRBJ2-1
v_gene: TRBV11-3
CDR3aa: CASSSETGEIRYNEQFF
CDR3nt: TGTGCCAGCAGCTCAGAGACAGGGGAAATTCGCTACAATGAGCAGTTCTTC

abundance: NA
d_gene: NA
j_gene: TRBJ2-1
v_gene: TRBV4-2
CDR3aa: CASSLDRILYNEQFF
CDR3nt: TGTGCCAGCAGCCTAGACAGGATACTATACAATGAGCAGTTCTTC

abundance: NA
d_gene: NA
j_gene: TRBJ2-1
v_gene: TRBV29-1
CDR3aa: CSVWWERPNNEQFF
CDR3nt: TGCAGCGTGTGGTGGGAGCGTCCCAACAATGAGCAGTTCTTC

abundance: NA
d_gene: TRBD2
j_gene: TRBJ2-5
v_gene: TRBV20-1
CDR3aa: CSARAPPAGGSNEQYF
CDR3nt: TGCAGTGCTAGAGCCCCTCCAGCGGGAGGATCTAATGAGCAGTACTTC

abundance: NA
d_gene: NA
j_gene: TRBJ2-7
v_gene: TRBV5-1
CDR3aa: CASRRTSTTYEQYF
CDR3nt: TGCGCCAGCCGGAGGACATCTACTACCTACGAGCAGTACTTC

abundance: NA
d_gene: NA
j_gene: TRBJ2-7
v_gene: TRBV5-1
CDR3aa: CASSLTQGYEQYF
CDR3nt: TGCGCCAGCAGCTTGACGCAGGGCTACGAGCAGTACTTC

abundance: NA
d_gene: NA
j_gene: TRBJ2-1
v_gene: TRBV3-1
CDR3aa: CASSHVTGDEQFF
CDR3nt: TGTGCCAGCAGCCACGTGACGGGGGATGAGCAGTTCTTC

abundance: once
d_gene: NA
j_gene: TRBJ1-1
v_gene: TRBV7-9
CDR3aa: CASSLPSNTEAFF
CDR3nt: TGTGCCAGCAGCTTACCTTCGAACACTGAGGCTTTCTTT

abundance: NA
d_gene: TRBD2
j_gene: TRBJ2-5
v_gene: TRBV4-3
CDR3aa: CASSQDPLAGRETQYF
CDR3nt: TGCGCCAGCAGCCAAGATCCCCTAGCGGGACGAGAGACCCAGTACTTC